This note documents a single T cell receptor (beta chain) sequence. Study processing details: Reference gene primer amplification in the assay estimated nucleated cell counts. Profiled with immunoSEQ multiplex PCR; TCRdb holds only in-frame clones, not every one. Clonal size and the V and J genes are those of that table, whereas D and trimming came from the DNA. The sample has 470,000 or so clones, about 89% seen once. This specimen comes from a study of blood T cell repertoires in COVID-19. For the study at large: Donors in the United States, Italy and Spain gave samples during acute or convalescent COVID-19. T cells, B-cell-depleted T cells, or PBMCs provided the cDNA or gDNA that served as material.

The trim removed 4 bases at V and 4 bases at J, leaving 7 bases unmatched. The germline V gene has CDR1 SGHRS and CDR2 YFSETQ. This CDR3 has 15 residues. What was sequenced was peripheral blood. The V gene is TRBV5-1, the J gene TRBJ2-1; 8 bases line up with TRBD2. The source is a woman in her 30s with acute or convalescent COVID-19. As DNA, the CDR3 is TGCGCCAGCAGCGCGAGCGGGGGAGGTTACAATGAGCAGTTCTTC. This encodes CASSASGGGYNEQFF.